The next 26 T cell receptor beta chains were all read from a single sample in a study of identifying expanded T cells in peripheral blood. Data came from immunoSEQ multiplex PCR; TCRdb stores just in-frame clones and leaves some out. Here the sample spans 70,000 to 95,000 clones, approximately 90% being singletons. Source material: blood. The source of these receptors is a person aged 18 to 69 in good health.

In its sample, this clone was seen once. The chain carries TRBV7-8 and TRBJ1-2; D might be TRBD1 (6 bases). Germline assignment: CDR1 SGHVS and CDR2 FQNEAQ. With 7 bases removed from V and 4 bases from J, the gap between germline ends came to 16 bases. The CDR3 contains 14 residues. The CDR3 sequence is CASTGGGRGYGYTF. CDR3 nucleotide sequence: TGTGCCAGCACCGGAGGGGGTCGAGGCTATGGCTACACCTTC.

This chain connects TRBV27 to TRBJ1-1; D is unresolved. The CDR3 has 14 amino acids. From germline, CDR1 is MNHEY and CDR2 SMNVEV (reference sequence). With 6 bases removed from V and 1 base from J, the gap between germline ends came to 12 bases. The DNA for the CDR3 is TGTGCCAGCAGATCCCCCGCGGCGAACACTGAAGCTTTCTTT. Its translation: CASRSPAANTEAFF.

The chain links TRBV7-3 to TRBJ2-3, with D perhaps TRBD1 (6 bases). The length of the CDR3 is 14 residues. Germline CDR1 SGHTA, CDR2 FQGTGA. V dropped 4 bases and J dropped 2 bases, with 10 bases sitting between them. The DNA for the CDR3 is TGTGCCAGCAGCTGGACAGTTAACACAGATACGCAGTATTTT. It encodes CASSWTVNTDTQYF.

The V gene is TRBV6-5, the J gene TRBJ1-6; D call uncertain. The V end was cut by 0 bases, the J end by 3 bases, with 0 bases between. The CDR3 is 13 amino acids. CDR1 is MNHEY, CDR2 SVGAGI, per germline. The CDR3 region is CASSYSYNSPLHF. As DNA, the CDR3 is TGTGCCAGCAGTTACTCCTATAATTCACCCCTCCACTTT.

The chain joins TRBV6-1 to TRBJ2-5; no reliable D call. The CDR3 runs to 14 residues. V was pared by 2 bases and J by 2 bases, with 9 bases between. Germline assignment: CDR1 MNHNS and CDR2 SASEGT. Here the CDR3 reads CASSENPGQETQYF. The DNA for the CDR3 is TGTGCCAGCAGTGAAAATCCTGGGCAAGAGACCCAGTACTTC.

The CDR3 is CASRLTSAGTGELFF. As DNA, the CDR3 is TGTGCCAGCAGACTTACTAGCGCGGGCACCGGGGAGCTGTTTTTT. The chain has TRBV6-5 and TRBJ2-2, with TRBD2 identical over 7 bases. V lost 6 bases, J lost 4 bases, and 8 bases stayed unmatched. CDR1 and CDR2 from the germline V gene are MNHEY and SVGAGI. The CDR3 runs to 15 residues.

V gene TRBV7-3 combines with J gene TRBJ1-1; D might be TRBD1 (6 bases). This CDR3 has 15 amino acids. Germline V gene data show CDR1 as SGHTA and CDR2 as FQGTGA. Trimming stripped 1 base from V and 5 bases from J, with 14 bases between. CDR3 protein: CASSLIGGEGTEAFF. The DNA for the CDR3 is TGTGCCAGCAGCTTAATAGGGGGAGAGGGAACTGAAGCTTTCTTT. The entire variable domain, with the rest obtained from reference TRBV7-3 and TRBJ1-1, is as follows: GAGVSQTPSNKVTEKGKYVELRCDPISGHTALYWYRQSLGQGPEFLIYFQGTGAADDSGLPNDRFFAVRPEGSVSTLKIQRTERGDSAVYLCASSLIGGEGTEAFFGQGTRLTVV.

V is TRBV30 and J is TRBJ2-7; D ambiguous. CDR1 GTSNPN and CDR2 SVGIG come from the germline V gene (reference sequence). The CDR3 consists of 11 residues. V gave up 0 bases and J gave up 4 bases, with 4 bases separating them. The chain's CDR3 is CAWSVSYEQYF. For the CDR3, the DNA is TGTGCCTGGAGTGTAAGTTACGAGCAGTACTTC.

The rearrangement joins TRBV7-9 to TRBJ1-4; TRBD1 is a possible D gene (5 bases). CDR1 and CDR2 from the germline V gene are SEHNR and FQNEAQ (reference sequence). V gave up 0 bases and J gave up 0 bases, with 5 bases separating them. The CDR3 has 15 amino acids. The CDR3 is CASSLATATNEKLFF. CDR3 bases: TGTGCCAGCAGCTTAGCGACAGCAACTAATGAAAAACTGTTTTTT.

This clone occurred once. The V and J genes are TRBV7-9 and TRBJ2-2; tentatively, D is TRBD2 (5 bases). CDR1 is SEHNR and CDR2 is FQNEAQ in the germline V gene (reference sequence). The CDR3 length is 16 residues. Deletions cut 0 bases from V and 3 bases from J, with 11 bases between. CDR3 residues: CASSLAVRGYTGELFF. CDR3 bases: TGTGCCAGCAGCTTAGCGGTTCGGGGATACACCGGGGAGCTGTTTTTT.

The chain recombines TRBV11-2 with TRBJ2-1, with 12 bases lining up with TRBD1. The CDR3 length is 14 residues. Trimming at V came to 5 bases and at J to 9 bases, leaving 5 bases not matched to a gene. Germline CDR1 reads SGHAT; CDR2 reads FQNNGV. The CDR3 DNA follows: TGTGCCAGCAGCATGGGACAGGGGGCAGTTGAGCAGTTCTTC. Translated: CASSMGQGAVEQFF. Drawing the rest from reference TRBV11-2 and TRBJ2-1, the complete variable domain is EAGVAQSPRYKIIEKRQSVAFWCNPISGHATLYWYQQILGQGPKLLIQFQNNGVVDDSQLPKDRFSAERLKGVDSTLKIQPAKLEDSAVYLCASSMGQGAVEQFFGPGTRLTVL.

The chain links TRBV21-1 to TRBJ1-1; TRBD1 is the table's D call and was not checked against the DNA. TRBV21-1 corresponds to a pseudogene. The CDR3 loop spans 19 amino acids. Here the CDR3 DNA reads TGTGCCCGCCCCAAAAGGTTCCACAGGCGCAGGGGGCTTAACACTGAAGCTTTCTTT. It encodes CARPKRFHRRRGLNTEAFF.

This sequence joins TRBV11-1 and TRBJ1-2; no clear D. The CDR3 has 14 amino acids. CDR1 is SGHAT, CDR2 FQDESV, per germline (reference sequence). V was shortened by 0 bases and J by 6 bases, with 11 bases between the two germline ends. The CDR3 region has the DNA TGTGCCAGCAGCTTAGCGGGGAAGAGGCATGGCTACACCTTC. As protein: CASSLAGKRHGYTF. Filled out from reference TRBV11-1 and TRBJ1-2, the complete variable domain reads EAEVAQSPRYKITEKSQAVAFWCDPISGHATLYWYRQILGQGPELLVQFQDESVVDDSQLPKDRFSAERLKGVDSTLKIQPAELGDSAMYLCASSLAGKRHGYTFGSGTRLTVV.

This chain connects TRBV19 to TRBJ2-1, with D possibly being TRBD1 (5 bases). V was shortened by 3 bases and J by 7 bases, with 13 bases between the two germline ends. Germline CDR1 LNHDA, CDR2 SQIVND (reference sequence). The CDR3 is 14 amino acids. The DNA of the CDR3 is TGTGCCAGTAGTATGGAAAGCCCAGGGAATGAGCAGTTCTTC. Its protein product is CASSMESPGNEQFF.

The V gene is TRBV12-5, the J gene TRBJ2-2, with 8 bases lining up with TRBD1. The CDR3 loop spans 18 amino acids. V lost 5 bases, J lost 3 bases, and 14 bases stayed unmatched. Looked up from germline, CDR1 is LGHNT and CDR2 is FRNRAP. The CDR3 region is CASGPGGRGLLYTGELFF. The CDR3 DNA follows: TGTGCTAGTGGTCCCGGTGGCAGGGGGCTATTGTACACCGGGGAGCTGTTTTTT.

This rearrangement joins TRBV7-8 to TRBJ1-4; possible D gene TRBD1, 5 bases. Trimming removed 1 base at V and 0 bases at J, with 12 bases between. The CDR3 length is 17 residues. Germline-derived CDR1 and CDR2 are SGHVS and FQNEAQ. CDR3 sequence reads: CASSLGTGVATNEKLFF. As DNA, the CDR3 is TGTGCCAGCAGCTTAGGGACGGGGGTGGCAACTAATGAAAAACTGTTTTTT.

DNA for the CDR3: TGCAGCGCCGAGGGGGGGAGTCGGAATGAGCAGTTCTTC. Encoded protein: CSAEGGSRNEQFF. The chain links TRBV29-1 to TRBJ2-1, with D maybe TRBD2 (7 bases). This CDR3 contains 13 residues. Germline V gene data show CDR1 as SQVTM and CDR2 as ANQGSEA. The V end was cut by 7 bases, the J end by 7 bases, with 17 bases between.

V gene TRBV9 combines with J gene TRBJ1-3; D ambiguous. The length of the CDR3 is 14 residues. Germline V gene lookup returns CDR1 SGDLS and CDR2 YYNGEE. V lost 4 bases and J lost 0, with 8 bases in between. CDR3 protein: CASSPEDSGNTIYF. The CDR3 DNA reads TGTGCCAGCAGCCCCGAAGACTCTGGAAACACCATATATTTT.

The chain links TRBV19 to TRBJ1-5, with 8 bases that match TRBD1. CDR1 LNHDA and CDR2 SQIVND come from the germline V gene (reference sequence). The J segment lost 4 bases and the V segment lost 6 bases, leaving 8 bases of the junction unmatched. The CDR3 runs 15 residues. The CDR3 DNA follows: TGTGCCAGTAGCCGGCTAGGGACAGGAAATCAGCCCCAGCATTTT. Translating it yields CASSRLGTGNQPQHF.

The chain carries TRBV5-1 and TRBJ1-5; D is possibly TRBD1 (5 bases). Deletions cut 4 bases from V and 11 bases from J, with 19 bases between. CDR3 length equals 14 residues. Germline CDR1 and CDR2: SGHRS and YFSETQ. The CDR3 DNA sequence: TGCGCCAGCAGCCGGGACGGGGAAAAAGGGGCCCAGCATTTT. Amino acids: CASSRDGEKGAQHF.

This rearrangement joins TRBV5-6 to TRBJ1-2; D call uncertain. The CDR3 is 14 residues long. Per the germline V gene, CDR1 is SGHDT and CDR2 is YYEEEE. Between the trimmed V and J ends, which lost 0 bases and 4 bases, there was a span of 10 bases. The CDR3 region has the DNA TGTGCCAGCAGCTTGGTGACGACCCTCTATGGCTACACCTTC. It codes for CASSLVTTLYGYTF.

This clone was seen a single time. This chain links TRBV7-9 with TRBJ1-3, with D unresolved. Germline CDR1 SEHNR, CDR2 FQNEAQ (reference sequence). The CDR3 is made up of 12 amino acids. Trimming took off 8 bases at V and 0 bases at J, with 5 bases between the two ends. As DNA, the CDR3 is TGTGCCAGCTTATACTCTGGAAACACCATATATTTT. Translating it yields CASLYSGNTIYF.

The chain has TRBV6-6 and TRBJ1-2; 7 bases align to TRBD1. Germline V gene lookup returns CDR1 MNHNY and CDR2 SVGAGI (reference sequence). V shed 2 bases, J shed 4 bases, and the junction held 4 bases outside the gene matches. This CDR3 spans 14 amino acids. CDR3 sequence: CASSYEGGGYGYTF. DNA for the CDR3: TGTGCCAGCAGTTACGAAGGGGGCGGCTATGGCTACACCTTC.

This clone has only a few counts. The CDR3 bases are TGTGCCAGCAGCGTAGTAACCACAGGGCCCGTCCACACCTTC. It yields the protein CASSVVTTGPVHTF. The chain couples TRBV9 to TRBJ1-2, with a weak D call TRBD1 (6 bases). The CDR3 is 14 residues long. Germline-derived CDR1 and CDR2 are SGDLS and YYNGEE. V was clipped by 0 bases and J by 12 bases, with 18 bases between them.

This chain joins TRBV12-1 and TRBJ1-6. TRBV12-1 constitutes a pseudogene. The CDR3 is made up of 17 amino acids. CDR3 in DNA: TGTGCCAGCAGCCCCGGGGTTGTTAGCTCCTATAATTCACCCCTCCACTTT. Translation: CASSPGVVSSYNSPLHF.

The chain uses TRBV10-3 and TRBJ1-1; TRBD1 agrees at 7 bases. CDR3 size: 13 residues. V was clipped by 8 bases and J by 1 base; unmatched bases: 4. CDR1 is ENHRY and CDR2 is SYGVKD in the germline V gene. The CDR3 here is CAIQGQRNTEAFF. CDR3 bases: TGTGCCATCCAGGGACAGAGGAACACTGAAGCTTTCTTT.